The 30 T cell receptor beta chains below were found in one sample sequenced in a study of blood T cells in healthy people across ages. The use of a sample-barcoded 5' primer and a J-beta primer mix characterized a second PCR of roughly 7 to 11 cycles. TCRdb reanalysed the 5' RACE reads using MiXCR and keeps one entry per CDR3 protein. The repertoire includes 1,800,000 or so distinct CDR3 sequences, roughly 43% of them detected once, and more than 20% sits in the top ten. What was sequenced was blood. Source of these receptors: a human donor in good health.

This clonotype was seen more than once but under ten times. The genes are TRBV5-1 and TRBJ2-5, with 7 nucleotides matching TRBD2. The ends lost 2 bases at V and 1 base at J; junction bases unmatched: 8. CDR1 and CDR2 from the germline V gene are SGHRS and YFSETQ. The CDR3 totals 16 residues. CDR3 DNA: TGCGCCAGCAGCTTCATACTGGGGGGGGGCCAAGAGACCCAGTACTTC. It specifies CASSFILGGGQETQYF.

This chain links TRBV12-3 or TRBV12-4 with TRBJ1-2; D not certain. This CDR3 has 14 amino acids. V lost 3 bases and J lost 4, with 12 bases in between. The CDR3 region has the DNA TGTGCCAGCAGTTTTCGTTATGCAGGCTATGGCTACACCTTC. This codes for CASSFRYAGYGYTF.

This clonotype was picked up a small number of times. The chain is built from TRBV6-5 and TRBJ1-2; tentatively, D is TRBD1 (6 bases). Germline loops: CDR1 MNHEY, CDR2 SVGAGI. The V end was cut by 10 bases, the J end by 8 bases, with 26 bases between. The CDR3 totals 15 residues. CDR3 in DNA: TGTGCCACCGCGGGGGGGGCGCAAACACATCTAGGCTACACCTTC. Encoded protein: CATAGGAQTHLGYTF.

The chain is built from TRBV7-2 and TRBJ1-2, with unresolved D. Looked up from germline, CDR1 is SGHTA and CDR2 is FQGNSA. With 2 bases removed from V and 5 bases from J, the gap between germline ends came to 12 bases. The CDR3 consists of 14 residues. The CDR3 coding sequence is TGTGCCAGCAGCTTAATCTCACGGGAGTATGGCTACACCTTC. This gives the protein CASSLISREYGYTF. The variable domain in full, with the rest retrieved from reference TRBV7-2 and TRBJ1-2, is GAGVSQSPSNKVTEKGKDVELRCDPISGHTALYWYRQSLGQGLEFLIYFQGNSAPDKSGLPSDRFSAERTGGSVSTLTIQRTQQEDSAVYLCASSLISREYGYTFGSGTRLTVV.

This chain links TRBV29-1 with TRBJ2-5, with unresolved D. CDR1 and CDR2 from the germline V gene are SQVTM and ANQGSEA. The CDR3 extends over 14 amino acids. The V end lost 4 bases, the J end lost 1 base, and 13 bases lay between the germline ends. This CDR3 is CSVVDKLTQETQYF. The CDR3 DNA follows: TGCAGCGTTGTAGACAAATTAACCCAAGAGACCCAGTACTTC. Filled out from reference TRBV29-1 and TRBJ2-5, the complete variable domain reads SAVISQKPSRDICQRGTSLTIQCQVDSQVTMMFWYRQQPGQSLTLIATANQGSEATYESGFVIDKFPISRPNLTFSTLTVSNMSPEDSSIYLCSVVDKLTQETQYFGPGTRLLVL.

In this sample, this clonotype turned up a few times. This rearrangement joins TRBV28 to TRBJ2-2, with 12 bases matching TRBD1. Germline assignment: CDR1 MDHEN and CDR2 SYDVKM. This CDR3 is built from 17 residues. V lost 6 bases to trimming and J lost 8 bases; unmatched junction nucleotides: 13. CDR3 coding DNA: TGTGCCAGCAGCAACCTTCCGGGACAGGGGGCGTTTGGGGAGCTGTTTTTT. Amino acids: CASSNLPGQGAFGELFF.

This clonotype came up a few times. The V gene is TRBV7-9, the J gene TRBJ2-1, with TRBD2 matching over 7 bases. The CDR3 covers 16 residues. Germline values: CDR1 SEHNR, CDR2 FQNEAQ (reference sequence). V shed 1 base and J 8 bases; nucleotides not matched to a gene: 11. The CDR3: CASSLVRESAGDEQFF. For the CDR3, the DNA is TGTGCCAGCAGCTTAGTAAGGGAAAGCGCGGGGGATGAGCAGTTCTTC.

In this sample, this clonotype turned up a few times. The chain uses TRBV4-2 and TRBJ1-4; tentatively, D is TRBD1 (5 bases). This CDR3 is built from 17 residues. Trimming took off 1 base at V and 4 bases at J, with 16 bases between the two ends. CDR1 is LGHNA, CDR2 YNFKEQ, per germline. As DNA, the CDR3 is TGTGCCAGCAGCCAAGTTACTTCCAGGGTCCTTAATGAAAAACTGTTTTTT. Its protein product is CASSQVTSRVLNEKLFF.

The rearrangement uses TRBV24-1 and TRBJ2-7; TRBD2 matches at 8 bases. CDR3 length: 14 amino acids. CDR1 is KGHDR and CDR2 is SFDVKD in the germline V gene. Losses at the gene ends were 9 bases for V and 5 bases for J; bases not matched to a gene: 11. The CDR3 nucleotides are TGTGCCACCTCACAGGGCGGGGGGCCCAACGAGCAGTACTTC. Translation gives CATSQGGGPNEQYF.

Regarding this clonotype: The junction does not match germline at one end; this may be a read error. The chain links TRBV12-3 or TRBV12-4 to TRBJ2-5; weak D call: TRBD2 (5 bases). The CDR3 totals 14 residues. CDR3 in DNA: TGTGCCGGCAGTTCTCGGGGTCTGAGAGGGACCCAGTACTTC. Its protein is CAGSSRGLRGTQYF.

This clonotype was counted a few times. The gene calls are TRBV7-9 and TRBJ2-4, with 9 bases that match TRBD1. This CDR3 has 13 amino acids. Germline assignment: CDR1 SEHNR and CDR2 FQNEAQ (reference sequence). The J segment lost 11 bases and the V segment lost 5 bases, leaving 7 bases of the junction unmatched. The CDR3 region has the DNA TGTGCCAGCAGCCCCTTGGGACAGGGTTTTCAGTACTTC. It specifies CASSPLGQGFQYF. Looking up the rest from reference TRBV7-9 and TRBJ2-4 gives the full variable domain: DTGVSQNPRHKITKRGQNVTFRCDPISEHNRLYWYRQTLGQGPEFLTYFQNEAQLEKSRLLSDRFSAERPKGSFSTLEIQRTEQGDSAMYLCASSPLGQGFQYFGAGTRLSVL.

The rearrangement uses TRBV12-3 or TRBV12-4 and TRBJ1-1; D call uncertain. The V end was cut by 3 bases, the J end by 0 bases, with 8 bases between. The CDR3 runs to 14 residues. CDR3 amino acids: CASSFLRLNTEAFF. For the CDR3, the DNA is TGTGCCAGCAGTTTCCTCAGATTGAACACTGAAGCTTTCTTT.

This clonotype was detected a few times. The rearrangement links TRBV15 to TRBJ1-5; D ambiguous. The germline gives CDR1 LNHNV, CDR2 YYDKDF (reference sequence). The CDR3 is made up of 13 amino acids. The V end was cut by 0 bases, the J end by 7 bases, with 7 bases between. The DNA of the CDR3 is TGTGCCACCAGCAGAGAACGGCGGCAGCCCCAGCATTTT. Translating it yields CATSRERRQPQHF.

In this sample, this clonotype turned up a few times. This chain connects TRBV12-3 or TRBV12-4 to TRBJ2-3; D is perhaps TRBD2 (5 bases). The CDR3 contains 14 residues. Trimming stripped 3 bases from V and 2 bases from J, with 9 bases between. In DNA form, the CDR3 reads TGTGCCAGCAGTTTTAGCGCTTTCACAGATACGCAGTATTTT. Its translation is CASSFSAFTDTQYF.

V usage is TRBV4-1 and J usage is TRBJ1-1, with D possibly being TRBD1 (6 bases). The CDR3 covers 17 residues. V lost 3 bases to trimming and J lost 2 bases, with 19 bases between them. Germline V gene data show CDR1 as MGHRA and CDR2 as YSYEKL. CDR3 amino acids: CASSQAGVLSSNTEAFF. CDR3 DNA: TGCGCCAGCAGCCAGGCAGGGGTCCTATCTTCTAACACTGAAGCTTTCTTT.

This clonotype was recorded only once. This sequence joins TRBV3-1 and TRBJ2-7, with D perhaps matching TRBD1 (6 bases). The CDR3 contains 14 residues. The V and J ends lost 0 bases and 2 bases respectively, with 8 bases between them. CDR1 and CDR2 from the germline V gene are LGHDT and YNNKEL (reference sequence). CDR3 loop: CASSQEWTAYEQYF. DNA for the CDR3: TGTGCCAGCAGCCAAGAGTGGACAGCCTACGAGCAGTACTTC.

The chain has TRBV3-1 and TRBJ1-2; D gene ambiguous. Germline CDR1 reads LGHDT; CDR2 reads YNNKEL (reference sequence). Between the trimmed V and J ends, which lost 1 base and 8 bases, there was a span of 8 bases. The length of the CDR3 is 12 residues. The CDR3 DNA reads as TGTGCCAGCAGCCAAGGGACTCGGGGCTACACCTTC. Protein sequence: CASSQGTRGYTF.

This clonotype was seen more than once but under ten times. This chain links TRBV7-2 with TRBJ2-5, with TRBD1 as a possible D gene (6 bases). The CDR3 contains 14 residues. CDR1 and CDR2 from the germline V gene are SGHTA and FQGNSA. Trimming shortened V by 5 bases and J by 1 base, and 11 bases separated the two germline ends. CDR3 sequence reads: CASSPYRAQETQYF. The CDR3 coding sequence is TGTGCCAGCAGCCCGTACAGGGCCCAAGAGACCCAGTACTTC.

This clonotype was counted a few times. The chain has TRBV20-1 and TRBJ2-1, with a tentative D call TRBD2 (5 bases). Trimming took off 6 bases at V and 4 bases at J, with 16 bases between the two ends. CDR1 DFQATT and CDR2 SNEGSKA come from the germline V gene (reference sequence). This CDR3 region has 14 residues. The DNA of the CDR3 is TGCAGTGCAAGCCGGGGAGCAGGATACAATGAGCAGTTCTTC. Encoded protein: CSASRGAGYNEQFF.

This sequence joins TRBV7-2 and TRBJ2-1; D may be TRBD2 (6 bases). CDR3 length: 16 amino acids. V gave up 5 bases and J gave up 4 bases, with 18 bases separating them. Germline V gene lookup returns CDR1 SGHTA and CDR2 FQGNSA. CDR3 coding DNA: TGTGCCAGCAGCGATTCCGGGACTCAAATGTACAATGAGCAGTTCTTC. As protein: CASSDSGTQMYNEQFF.

The chain carries TRBV4-3 and TRBJ2-7; 12 nucleotides align to TRBD2. This CDR3 is 16 amino acids long. CDR1 and CDR2 from the germline V gene are LGHNA and YSLEER. V was clipped by 0 bases and J by 7 bases; unmatched bases: 7. The CDR3 nucleotides are TGCGCCAGCAGCCAAGAACCTCTAGCGGGGGGGAGTGAGCAGTACTTC. Translated, it gives CASSQEPLAGGSEQYF.

This clonotype has just a few counts. The chain is built from TRBV7-2 and TRBJ2-1, with 9 bases matching TRBD1. CDR3 length equals 15 residues. The junction had 4 bases not matched to a gene; V was cut back by 4 bases and J by 3 bases. Germline V gene sequence: CDR1 SGHTA, CDR2 FQGNSA. CDR3 amino acids: CASSWTGEYYNEQFF. The CDR3 nucleotides read TGTGCCAGCAGCTGGACAGGGGAGTACTACAATGAGCAGTTCTTC.

The rearrangement uses TRBV7-2 and TRBJ2-1; a possible D gene is TRBD1 (5 bases). From germline, CDR1 is SGHTA and CDR2 FQGNSA. V dropped 1 base and J dropped 13 bases, with 11 bases sitting between them. This CDR3 is built from 12 residues. The chain's CDR3 is CTSSLGGRTQFF. CDR3 coding DNA: TGTACCAGCAGCTTAGGGGGCCGGACCCAGTTCTTC.

The rearrangement uses TRBV7-9 and TRBJ2-7, with TRBD1 matching over 9 bases. Germline trimming cut 5 bases from V and 0 bases from J; bases unmatched to any gene: 11. CDR1 and CDR2 (germline): SEHNR, FQNEAQ (reference sequence). This CDR3 contains 17 residues. The CDR3: CASSPNFRQGGSYEQYF. As DNA, the CDR3 is TGTGCCAGCAGCCCAAACTTTAGACAGGGGGGCTCCTACGAGCAGTACTTC.

This clonotype has more than one count but fewer than ten. The V and J genes are TRBV24-1 and TRBJ2-3; perhaps TRBD2 as D (6 bases). With 3 bases removed from V and 3 bases from J, the gap between germline ends came to 21 bases. From germline, CDR1 is KGHDR and CDR2 SFDVKD. The CDR3 sequence is 18 residues long. Written as DNA, the CDR3 is TGTGCCACCAGTGATCCCCGTGAAAGCGGCGGGGTTACAGATACGCAGTATTTT. Translating it yields CATSDPRESGGVTDTQYF.

This clonotype was seen only a few times. V usage is TRBV27 and J usage is TRBJ2-7, with 8 nucleotides matching TRBD1. Germline CDR1 MNHEY, CDR2 SMNVEV (reference sequence). The CDR3 sequence is 16 residues long. The V gene end was trimmed by 3 bases and the J gene end by 3 bases; junction bases not matched to a gene: 10. The CDR3 sequence is CASSFGGQEPFYEQYF. In DNA, the CDR3 is TGTGCCAGCAGTTTCGGGGGACAGGAACCGTTCTACGAGCAGTACTTC.

The chain carries TRBV11-3 and TRBJ1-2, with TRBD1 identical over 8 bases. Germline CDR1 is SGHNT and CDR2 is YENEEA. This CDR3 contains 14 residues. V gave up 6 bases and J gave up 6 bases; unmatched junction bases: 9. The CDR3 reads CASRRDRGPDGYTF. The CDR3 DNA sequence: TGTGCCAGCAGACGAGACAGGGGACCCGATGGCTACACCTTC.

This clonotype came up a few times. The chain joins TRBV7-3 to TRBJ1-1; no firm D call. V was trimmed by 4 bases and J by 1 base, leaving 13 bases between them. Looked up from germline, CDR1 is SGHTA and CDR2 is FQGTGA. CDR3 length: 15 amino acids. CDR3 sequence: CASSSQPAGNTEAFF. In DNA, the CDR3 is TGTGCCAGCAGCTCCCAGCCCGCGGGGAACACTGAAGCTTTCTTT.

This clonotype was detected a few times. The V call is TRBV4-3, the J call TRBJ2-7; TRBD2 matches 7 bases. Losses at the gene ends were 4 bases for V and 1 base for J; bases not matched to a gene: 4. The CDR3 is 14 residues long. Germline lookup yields CDR1 LGHNA and CDR2 YSLEER. The CDR3 is CASSRRGLSYEQYF. CDR3 nucleotide sequence: TGCGCCAGCAGCCGGAGGGGACTATCCTACGAGCAGTACTTC.

V and J are TRBV7-2 and TRBJ1-2, with TRBD1 identical over 9 bases. With 5 bases clipped from V and 5 bases from J, the junction kept 9 bases outside the gene matches. Germline values: CDR1 SGHTA, CDR2 FQGNSA. This CDR3 spans 15 amino acids. The CDR3 sequence: CASSLTSTGGYGYTF. The CDR3 DNA reads TGTGCCAGCAGCCTGACTTCGACAGGGGGGTATGGCTACACCTTC.